Listed here is a single T cell receptor beta chain. The antigen is undetermined. Primers included in the PCR were 60 Vbeta and 13 Jbeta primers. The method was immunoSEQ multiplex PCR; TCRdb's version includes in-frame clones alone and lacks a portion of them. The sample contains 90,000 to 150,000 clones, about 72% of which appear only once. V was clipped by 0 bases and J by 4 bases; unmatched bases: 14. Germline CDR1 SGHDN, CDR2 FVKESK. The CDR3 spans 18 residues. These data come from a study of cytomegalovirus exposure and HLA in healthy donors. The wider study: As an earlier analysis found, around 170 million T cells yielded 100 million to 130 million unique TCR beta sequences.

Study observations and caveats: Later genetic work tied a missense DCLRE1C variant to beta-chain V and J trimming. It was assumed in the presence/absence analyses that sequencing depth was roughly uniform across donors.

The clonotype was recovered from a man in his fifties or sixties in good health and CMV-seropositive. The chain uses TRBV14 and TRBJ1-2; 7 positions agree with TRBD1. The source material was PBMCs. CDR3 sequence: CASSQDRVWGQKSYGYTF. As DNA, the CDR3 is TGTGCCAGCAGCCAAGATCGTGTATGGGGACAGAAGTCCTATGGCTACACCTTC.